These 22 T cell receptor beta chains were all obtained from the same sample, sequenced in a study of CD8 T cells in ankylosing spondylitis (dated by TCRdb to the late 2010s). Their antigen targets remain unknown. Library method: 5' RACE. Instrument on record: Illumina HiSeq 2500. The public reads were reanalyzed by TCRdb: fastp trimming at Q25, MiXCR alignment, in-frame beta chains only. Rows matching on CDR3 protein sequence are summarized as one entry with the most common DNA and genes. This sample gives hundreds of thousands of distinct CDR3 sequences in total; roughly 27% of them show up just once. The ten top clones hold 0.89% of the sample. General conclusions and limits of the study: A TCR beta motif made up of several highly homologous amino acid variants appeared to be characteristic of blood from ankylosing spondylitis patients.

Sequencing was performed on blood, either unsorted or a sorted T cell fraction (not recorded which). These receptors all stem from a male donor with ankylosing spondylitis.

The chain carries TRBV5-1 and TRBJ2-1; D unresolved. In germline, CDR1 is SGHRS, CDR2 YFSETQ. This CDR3 spans 16 amino acids. Trimming removed 0 bases at V and 0 bases at J, with 10 bases between. CDR3 residues: CASSLDLASSYNEQFF. Here the CDR3 DNA reads TGCGCCAGCAGCTTGGACTTGGCCAGCTCCTACAATGAGCAGTTCTTC.

The genes are TRBV29-1 and TRBJ2-3, with D possibly being TRBD1 or TRBD2 (5 bases each). The CDR3 covers 14 residues. Germline CDR1 is SQVTM and CDR2 is ANQGSEA. V dropped 6 bases and J dropped 2 bases, with 15 bases sitting between them. The CDR3 nucleotides are TGCAGCGTGAGGGACCAAGAAGTCACAGATACGCAGTATTTT. This codes for CSVRDQEVTDTQYF.

The chain couples TRBV7-9 to TRBJ1-1, with D unresolved. CDR3 length equals 13 residues. Trimming removed 5 bases from V and 3 bases from J, with 10 bases in between. Germline V gene sequence: CDR1 SEHNR, CDR2 FQNEAQ (reference sequence). CDR3 in amino acids: CASSIQADTEAFF. The CDR3 bases are TGTGCCAGCAGCATTCAGGCTGACACTGAAGCTTTCTTT.

Only a few counts were recorded for this clonotype. The chain is built from TRBV7-9 and TRBJ2-5, with TRBD1 identical over 7 bases. After removal of 2 bases from V and 5 bases from J, the junction contained 5 bases not matched to a gene. There are 14 residues in the CDR3. Germline V gene lookup returns CDR1 SEHNR and CDR2 FQNEAQ (reference sequence). CDR3 region: CASSLMTGRETQYF. The CDR3 nucleotides read TGTGCCAGCAGCTTAATGACAGGGCGGGAGACCCAGTACTTC.

The chain joins TRBV29-1 to TRBJ2-7, with a possible D match to TRBD1 (6 bases). Germline V gives CDR1 SQVTM, CDR2 ANQGSEA. The CDR3 has 13 amino acids. V lost 4 bases, J lost 2 bases, and 12 bases lay in between. This CDR3 is CSVVLRGTYEQYV. CDR3 in DNA: TGCAGCGTTGTGCTCAGGGGAACCTACGAGCAGTACGTC.

This chain uses TRBV9 with TRBJ2-1; TRBD1 agrees at 7 bases. J gave up 5 bases and V 4 bases, and 9 bases lay outside the gene matches. The length of the CDR3 is 15 residues. Per the germline V gene, CDR1 is SGDLS and CDR2 is YYNGEE. CDR3 coding DNA: TGTGCCAGCAGCCCTAGGGGGCAAACCGACAATGAGCAGTTCTTC. This codes for CASSPRGQTDNEQFF.

V and J are TRBV2 and TRBJ1-1; D remains unclear. Trimming removed 5 bases from V and 1 base from J, with 8 bases in between. The CDR3 contains 13 residues. Germline V gives CDR1 SNHLY, CDR2 FYNNEI. CDR3 nucleotide sequence: TGTGCCAGCAGTCTACATGAGAACACTGAAGCTTTCTTT. This gives the protein CASSLHENTEAFF.

The rearrangement joins TRBV5-6 to TRBJ2-5, with D perhaps matching TRBD1 (6 bases). This CDR3 has 14 amino acids. Trimming stripped 0 bases from V and 5 bases from J, with 11 bases between. Germline V gene data show CDR1 as SGHDT and CDR2 as YYEEEE. For the CDR3, the DNA is TGTGCCAGCAGCTTGGTGGGGGCAGGGGAGACCCAGTACTTC. Protein product: CASSLVGAGETQYF.

The CDR3 DNA follows: TGTGCCAGCAACCCAGGACCTGGAAACACCATATATTTT. Its protein is CASNPGPGNTIYF. The rearrangement links TRBV7-2 to TRBJ1-3; D remains ambiguous. Trimming cost V 7 bases and J 2 bases, with 9 bases left between them. Germline CDR1 and CDR2: SGHTA and FQGNSA. The length of the CDR3 is 13 residues.

The chain combines TRBV3-1 with TRBJ2-7, with D tentatively TRBD2 (5 bases). V lost 1 base, J lost 1 base, and 11 bases lay in between. Germline CDR1 is LGHDT and CDR2 is YNNKEL (reference sequence). The CDR3 length is 15 residues. The CDR3 coding sequence is TGTGCCAGCAGCCAAGGGTCCCGGGGATCCTACGAGCAGTACTTC. This codes for CASSQGSRGSYEQYF.

The chain's CDR3 is CASRAFWDRKYNEQFF. The CDR3, as DNA: TGTGCCAGCAGGGCGTTTTGGGACAGGAAATACAATGAGCAGTTCTTC. The chain carries TRBV27 and TRBJ2-1; 8 bases agree with TRBD1. CDR3 length: 16 amino acids. CDR1 and CDR2 from the germline V gene are MNHEY and SMNVEV (reference sequence). V shed 6 bases, J shed 4 bases, and the junction held 11 bases outside the gene matches.

This clonotype was observed a few times. The rearrangement uses TRBV20-1 and TRBJ2-5, with 8 bases lining up with TRBD2. Per the germline V gene, CDR1 is DFQATT and CDR2 is SNEGSKA (reference sequence). The CDR3 contains 15 residues. The junction had 11 bases not matched to a gene; V was cut back by 2 bases and J by 6 bases. CDR3 amino acids: CSARQTGREAKTQYF. CDR3 DNA: TGCAGTGCTAGACAAACCGGGCGGGAGGCAAAGACCCAGTACTTC.

CDR3 region: CASRDSQAGLEFYEQFF. CDR3 sequence (DNA): TGTGCCAGCAGAGATTCGCAAGCGGGCCTTGAGTTTTATGAGCAGTTCTTC. This chain links TRBV12-3 or TRBV12-4 with TRBJ2-1; D may be TRBD2 (6 bases). The CDR3 contains 17 residues. Trimming removed 6 bases from V and 8 bases from J, with 26 bases in between.

This clonotype was counted a few times. The genes are TRBV29-1 and TRBJ1-4; 9 bases map to TRBD1. This CDR3 has 13 residues. Germline V gene lookup returns CDR1 SQVTM and CDR2 ANQGSEA. V was pared by 7 bases and J by 8 bases, with 8 bases of the junction left unmatched. CDR3 region: CSGYGQGQEKLFF. Written as DNA, the CDR3 is TGCAGCGGGTACGGACAGGGGCAGGAAAAACTGTTTTTT. Supplemented by reference TRBV29-1 and TRBJ1-4, the full variable domain reads SAVISQKPSRDICQRGTSLTIQCQVDSQVTMMFWYRQQPGQSLTLIATANQGSEATYESGFVIDKFPISRPNLTFSTLTVSNMSPEDSSIYLCSGYGQGQEKLFFGSGTQLSVL.

This clonotype was recorded a few times. V and J are TRBV29-1 and TRBJ1-3; tentative D call: TRBD1 (5 bases). The CDR3 contains 14 residues. The V end was cut by 2 bases, the J end by 2 bases, with 10 bases between. Germline V CDR1 and CDR2: SQVTM, ANQGSEA. CDR3 region: CSVEMGVAGNTIYF. In DNA, the CDR3 is TGCAGCGTTGAAATGGGGGTAGCTGGAAACACCATATATTTT.

There are many counts of this clonotype. The rearrangement uses TRBV29-1 and TRBJ1-4; D remains unclear. V lost 8 bases to trimming and J lost 2 bases, with 6 bases between them. The CDR3 consists of 11 residues. CDR1 and CDR2 (germline): SQVTM, ANQGSEA. The CDR3, as DNA: TGCAGCACCTGGACTAATGAAAAACTGTTTTTT. Translating it yields CSTWTNEKLFF. The whole variable domain, remainder taken from reference TRBV29-1 and TRBJ1-4, is SAVISQKPSRDICQRGTSLTIQCQVDSQVTMMFWYRQQPGQSLTLIATANQGSEATYESGFVIDKFPISRPNLTFSTLTVSNMSPEDSSIYLCSTWTNEKLFFGSGTQLSVL.

This clonotype was picked up a small number of times. V and J are TRBV12-3 or TRBV12-4 and TRBJ2-3, with 8 bases aligning to TRBD2. There are 14 residues in the CDR3. V shed 3 bases and J 6 bases; nucleotides not matched to a gene: 5. CDR3 coding DNA: TGTGCCAGCAGTTTGGGACTAGGTTTTGATACGCAGTATTTT. Residues: CASSLGLGFDTQYF.

This chain's CDR3 is CASRFGREQFF. CDR3 sequence (DNA): TGTGCCAGCAGGTTCGGGCGGGAGCAGTTCTTC. The rearrangement links TRBV5-5 to TRBJ2-1; D is unresolved. Trimming took off 5 bases at V and 10 bases at J, with 10 bases between the two ends. CDR3 length: 11 residues. Germline CDR1 SGHKS, CDR2 YYEKEE (reference sequence).

The chain employs TRBV6-1 and TRBJ1-6, with TRBD1 as a possible D gene (6 bases). CDR1 and CDR2 from the germline V gene are MNHNS and SASEGT. Trimming removed 6 bases at V and 7 bases at J, with 13 bases between. The CDR3 runs 14 residues. CDR3 loop: CASSSDRTNSPLHF. Written as DNA, the CDR3 is TGTGCCAGCAGCAGTGACAGGACCAATTCACCCCTCCACTTT.

The J gene is TRBJ2-1, the V gene TRBV5-1; 9 bases agree with TRBD1. The CDR3 sequence is 15 residues long. Germline V gives CDR1 SGHRS, CDR2 YFSETQ. Germline trimming cut 4 bases from V and 6 bases from J; bases unmatched to any gene: 8. CDR3 nucleotides: TGCGCCAGCAGCACGGGGGACAGGGTTGGCAATGAGCAGTTCTTC. Its translation: CASSTGDRVGNEQFF.

V and J are TRBV6-1 and TRBJ2-7; 10 positions match TRBD2. The length of the CDR3 is 16 residues. Germline lookup yields CDR1 MNHNS and CDR2 SASEGT. The ends lost 0 bases at V and 4 bases at J; junction bases unmatched: 6. The CDR3 sequence: CASSEASSGSRYEQYV. DNA for the CDR3: TGTGCCAGCAGTGAAGCGTCTAGCGGGAGTAGGTACGAGCAGTACGTC.

The V and J genes are TRBV5-1 and TRBJ1-4, with D possibly matching TRBD1 (5 bases). The V end lost 0 bases, the J end lost 8 bases, and 14 bases lay between the germline ends. Germline V gene sequence: CDR1 SGHRS, CDR2 YFSETQ. The CDR3 contains 15 residues. The CDR3 loop reads CASSLDGGFEEKLFF. The DNA of the CDR3 is TGCGCCAGCAGCTTGGATGGGGGTTTCGAGGAAAAACTGTTTTTT. Drawing the rest from reference TRBV5-1 and TRBJ1-4, the complete variable domain is KAGVTQTPRYLIKTRGQQVTLSCSPISGHRSVSWYQQTPGQGLQFLFEYFSETQRNKGNFPGRFSGRQFSNSRSEMNVSTLELGDSALYLCASSLDGGFEEKLFFGSGTQLSVL.